These 31 T cell receptor beta chains were sequenced from one sample in a study of blood T cell repertoires in COVID-19. Measured with immunoSEQ multiplex PCR; TCRdb has only the in-frame clones, and not every one. The table includes roughly 81,000 clones, around 91% detected once. The sequencing sample was made of peripheral blood. The receptors stem from a man in his 70s with active or convalescent COVID-19.

J is TRBJ2-7 and V is TRBV5-1, with D maybe TRBD1 (6 bases). The germline V gene encodes CDR1 SGHRS and CDR2 YFSETQ. The V and J ends lost 2 bases and 3 bases respectively, with 12 bases between them. The CDR3 runs 14 residues. CDR3 region: CASSFGDTRYEQYF. Here the CDR3 DNA reads TGCGCCAGCAGCTTTGGGGACACTCGCTACGAGCAGTACTTC.

The chain has TRBV7-9 and TRBJ2-5; D gene uncertain. The CDR3 spans 11 residues. V was shortened by 5 bases and J by 5 bases, with 6 bases between the two germline ends. Looked up from germline, CDR1 is SEHNR and CDR2 is FQNEAQ (reference sequence). The DNA for the CDR3 is TGTGCCAGCAGCCCCTCCGAGACCCAGTACTTC. Its protein is CASSPSETQYF.

The chain joins TRBV20-1 to TRBJ1-2; 9 bases are shared with TRBD1. This CDR3 region has 11 residues. V shed 4 bases, J shed 8 bases, and the junction held 2 bases outside the gene matches. Germline V gene lookup returns CDR1 DFQATT and CDR2 SNEGSKA (reference sequence). The CDR3 sequence is CSATGTGGYTF. CDR3 bases: TGCAGTGCTACCGGGACAGGGGGCTACACCTTC.

V is TRBV13 and J is TRBJ1-6, with D hard to call. V lost 10 bases, J lost 0 bases, and 10 bases lay in between. The CDR3 spans 14 residues. Germline CDR1 is PRHDT and CDR2 is FYEKMQ (reference sequence). The CDR3 region is CATFQYSYNSPLHF. The CDR3 region has the DNA TGTGCCACGTTCCAGTACTCCTATAATTCACCCCTCCACTTT.

The rearrangement links TRBV10-2 to TRBJ2-4; no reliable D call. The CDR3 loop spans 14 amino acids. Trimming shortened V by 8 bases and J by 3 bases, and 14 bases separated the two germline ends. The V gene's germline CDR1 is WSHSY and CDR2 SAAADI. The chain's CDR3 is CASSKTLDKNIQYF. In DNA form, the CDR3 reads TGCGCCAGCTCCAAGACACTCGACAAAAACATTCAGTACTTC.

The chain links TRBV5-5 to TRBJ2-7; D unresolved. The CDR3 loop spans 13 amino acids. Trimming pared 0 bases from V and 4 bases from J, leaving 8 bases between. Germline assignment: CDR1 SGHKS and CDR2 YYEKEE (reference sequence). CDR3 coding DNA: TGTGCCAGCAGCTTGGGGTACGGGTACGAGCAGTACTTC. It translates to CASSLGYGYEQYF.

The chain carries TRBV21-1 and TRBJ1-5; the table names TRBD1, a call not compared with the DNA. TRBV21-1 is deemed a pseudogene. CDR3 size: 19 residues. The CDR3, as DNA: TGTGCCAGCAGCAAAAATTCTTTGGTGACAGAACGGCGCAATCAGCCCCAGCATTTT. Its translation: CASSKNSLVTERRNQPQHF.

V and J are TRBV10-3 and TRBJ1-1, with D possibly TRBD1 on 6 matching bases. The V end was cut by 6 bases, the J end by 0 bases, with 11 bases between. The CDR3 extends over 14 amino acids. CDR1 and CDR2 (germline): ENHRY, SYGVKD. The CDR3: CAISSQGLNTEAFF. Here the CDR3 DNA reads TGTGCCATCAGCTCACAGGGACTGAACACTGAAGCTTTCTTT.

This chain joins TRBV11-3 and TRBJ1-1, with 7 positions matching TRBD1. Germline loops: CDR1 SGHNT, CDR2 YENEEA. The CDR3 totals 14 residues. V gave up 5 bases and J gave up 3 bases; unmatched junction bases: 6. CDR3 coding DNA: TGTGCCAGCAGCCTTAGGGGGCACCACACTGAAGCTTTCTTT. It encodes CASSLRGHHTEAFF. The full variable domain, in which reference TRBV11-3 and TRBJ1-1 provide the parts outside the CDR3, is EAGVVQSPRYKIIEKKQPVAFWCNPISGHNTLYWYLQNLGQGPELLIRYENEEAVDDSQLPKDRFSAERLKGVDSTLKIQPAELGDSAVYLCASSLRGHHTEAFFGQGTRLTVV.

The chain carries TRBV6-5 and TRBJ2-1; D possibly corresponds to TRBD2 (5 bases). V was pared by 1 base and J by 3 bases, with 10 bases between. Looked up from germline, CDR1 is MNHEY and CDR2 is SVGAGI. The CDR3 runs to 15 residues. The CDR3 region has the DNA TGTGCCAGCAGTTACTGGGCCGGGGACTACAATGAGCAGTTCTTC. Its translation: CASSYWAGDYNEQFF.

In its sample, this clone was seen once. CDR3 loop: CASSGALGETQYF. CDR3 DNA sequence: TGTGCCAGCAGTGGGGCGCTGGGAGAGACCCAGTACTTC. V usage is TRBV2 and J usage is TRBJ2-5; unclear D gene. With 4 bases removed from V and 4 bases from J, the gap between germline ends came to 10 bases. The CDR3 has 13 residues. Germline V gene sequence: CDR1 SNHLY, CDR2 FYNNEI.

The V gene is TRBV2, the J gene TRBJ2-7; 9 bases are shared with TRBD1. Looked up from germline, CDR1 is SNHLY and CDR2 is FYNNEI. V trimming: 4 bases; J trimming: 1 base; junction bases outside the gene matches: 5. This CDR3 region has 15 residues. This chain's CDR3 is CASSAPGQGSYEQYF. As DNA, the CDR3 is TGTGCCAGCAGTGCACCGGGACAGGGTTCCTACGAGCAGTACTTC.

This chain uses TRBV2 with TRBJ2-1, with 7 bases that match TRBD2. The CDR3 sequence is 15 residues long. In germline, CDR1 is SNHLY, CDR2 FYNNEI. J lost 4 bases, V lost 3 bases, and 6 bases had no gene match. The CDR3 spells CASSDDGGIYNEQFF. CDR3 DNA: TGTGCCAGCAGTGACGACGGGGGGATTTACAATGAGCAGTTCTTC.

The chain recombines TRBV5-1 with TRBJ2-5, with a tentative D call TRBD1 (5 bases). The CDR3 loop spans 15 amino acids. Between the trimmed V and J ends, which lost 1 base and 2 bases, there was a span of 12 bases. CDR1 is SGHRS and CDR2 is YFSETQ in the germline V gene. CDR3 residues: CASSLSDRTQETQYF. For the CDR3, the DNA is TGCGCCAGCAGCTTGTCTGACAGAACTCAAGAGACCCAGTACTTC.

CDR3 sequence (DNA): TGTGCCAGCAGCCCACAGGGGGCTGGCGAGCAGTTCTTC. Its protein is CASSPQGAGEQFF. The V and J genes are TRBV7-6 and TRBJ2-1; the match to TRBD1 covers 9 bases. The V segment lost 5 bases and the J segment 10 bases; nucleotides outside the gene matches: 6. The CDR3 extends over 13 amino acids. Germline V gives CDR1 SGHVS, CDR2 FNYEAQ.

The chain couples TRBV24-1 to TRBJ1-5; 7 bases align to TRBD1. CDR1 is KGHDR, CDR2 SFDVKD, per germline. This CDR3 is built from 14 residues. After removal of 9 bases from V and 2 bases from J, the junction contained 6 bases not matched to a gene. CDR3 in amino acids: CATGPGTGNQPQHF. DNA of the CDR3: TGTGCCACCGGGCCCGGGACAGGCAATCAGCCCCAGCATTTT.

This chain joins TRBV7-2 and TRBJ2-5; perhaps TRBD1 as D (5 bases). V lost 5 bases, J lost 2 bases, and 12 bases lay in between. Germline values: CDR1 SGHTA, CDR2 FQGNSA. The CDR3 sequence is 14 residues long. DNA of the CDR3: TGTGCCAGCAGCACCCGCGCAGGGCAAGAGACCCAGTACTTC. As protein: CASSTRAGQETQYF.

This chain links TRBV3-1 (or the pseudogene TRBV3-2) with TRBJ2-3; the D gene is possibly TRBD2 (6 bases). This CDR3 region has 15 residues. The V end lost 4 bases, the J end lost 0 bases, and 11 bases lay between the germline ends. Germline CDR1 reads LGHDT; CDR2 reads YNNKEL (reference sequence). Here the CDR3 reads CASSLKGTSTDTQYF. In DNA, the CDR3 is TGTGCCAGCAGCCTCAAAGGGACTAGCACAGATACGCAGTATTTT.

The chain employs TRBV4-3 and TRBJ2-3; 14 bases match TRBD2. Germline values: CDR1 LGHNA, CDR2 YSLEER. This CDR3 has 18 residues. The junction had 7 bases not matched to a gene; V was cut back by 1 base and J by 4 bases. The CDR3 spells CASSQGLAGGQSSDTQYF. DNA for the CDR3: TGCGCCAGCAGCCAAGGACTAGCGGGGGGGCAGAGTTCAGATACGCAGTATTTT.

The chain couples TRBV12-5 to TRBJ1-1; the match to TRBD1 covers 8 bases. The CDR3 spans 15 residues. Germline V gene lookup returns CDR1 LGHNT and CDR2 FRNRAP. The junction had 4 bases not matched to a gene; V was cut back by 1 base and J by 3 bases. CDR3 nucleotides: TGTGCTAGTGGTTTGGGGACAGGGTCTCACACTGAAGCTTTCTTT. Its translation: CASGLGTGSHTEAFF.

This rearrangement joins TRBV18 to TRBJ1-2, with 8 bases aligning to TRBD1. V shed 1 base and J 3 bases; nucleotides not matched to a gene: 10. The CDR3 is 17 residues long. CDR1 and CDR2 from the germline V gene are KGHSH and LQKENI. The CDR3 DNA sequence: TGTGCCAGCTCACCACAGCGCCAGGGGGCTTCCGACTATGGCTACACCTTC. This codes for CASSPQRQGASDYGYTF.

V usage is TRBV18 and J usage is TRBJ2-5, with D unresolved. The V end was cut by 3 bases, the J end by 2 bases, with 7 bases between. There are 13 residues in the CDR3. Germline V gene sequence: CDR1 KGHSH, CDR2 LQKENI. The CDR3 region has the DNA TGTGCCAGCTCACCTCGGTTACAAGAGACCCAGTACTTC. This codes for CASSPRLQETQYF.

This chain links TRBV5-1 with TRBJ1-4, with D unresolved. The CDR3 sequence is 12 residues long. Germline V CDR1 and CDR2: SGHRS, YFSETQ. Trimming left V 4 bases short and J 7 bases short, with 8 bases between. This CDR3 is CASSAESEKLFF. DNA of the CDR3: TGCGCCAGCAGCGCGGAGAGTGAAAAACTGTTTTTT.

The chain couples TRBV10-3 to TRBJ1-6, with D possibly being TRBD1 (5 bases). Germline values: CDR1 ENHRY, CDR2 SYGVKD. The CDR3 runs to 13 residues. V dropped 5 bases and J dropped 6 bases, with 8 bases sitting between them. The chain's CDR3 is CAISTQGNSPLHF. DNA for the CDR3: TGTGCCATCAGTACGCAGGGTAATTCACCCCTCCACTTT.

Written as DNA, the CDR3 is TGTGCCAGCGTGGGGCCCCTGGGGGCTGGCTACACCTTC. It specifies CASVGPLGAGYTF. The rearrangement joins TRBV2 to TRBJ1-2; possibly TRBD1 for D (6 bases). This CDR3 has 13 amino acids. The ends were cut back, 8 bases at V and 7 bases at J, with 17 bases in the middle. Germline V gene data show CDR1 as SNHLY and CDR2 as FYNNEI.

This chain connects TRBV18 to TRBJ2-7, with a weak D call TRBD2 (7 bases). This CDR3 comprises 16 residues. The V end was cut by 1 base, the J end by 3 bases, with 16 bases between. Germline V gives CDR1 KGHSH, CDR2 LQKENI. The CDR3 sequence: CASSPLGGVLDYEQYF. The DNA of the CDR3 is TGTGCCAGCTCACCACTAGGGGGGGTCTTGGACTACGAGCAGTACTTC.

The chain employs TRBV24-1 and TRBJ2-1, with 9 bases lining up with TRBD1. The CDR3 runs 15 residues. The germline V gene encodes CDR1 KGHDR and CDR2 SFDVKD. V lost 1 base, J lost 14 bases, and 11 bases stayed unmatched. CDR3 nucleotide sequence: TGTGCCACCAGTGATTTTGAGGAGGGACAGGGTGTTAAGTTCTTC. Protein product: CATSDFEEGQGVKFF.

The sample holds one count of this clone. The rearrangement joins TRBV6-2 or TRBV6-3 to TRBJ2-2; 8 bases are shared with TRBD1. Germline V gene lookup returns CDR1 MNHEY and CDR2 SVGEGT. The CDR3 spans 15 residues. V dropped 6 bases and J dropped 6; count of bases not matched to a gene: 9. CDR3 residues: CASSRQGQGAGELFF. In nucleotides, the CDR3 is TGTGCCAGCAGCCGACAAGGACAGGGAGCCGGGGAGCTGTTTTTT.

V and J are TRBV7-2 and TRBJ2-1; D perhaps matches TRBD2 (6 bases). There are 17 residues in the CDR3. The V gene lost 1 base and the J gene lost 2 bases, with 15 bases spanning the gap. The germline CDR1 and CDR2 sequences are SGHTA and FQGNSA. The CDR3 DNA reads as TGTGCCAGCAGCTTAGACACGGGACTTATTACCTACAATGAGCAGTTCTTC. It encodes CASSLDTGLITYNEQFF.

The genes are TRBV9 and TRBJ2-1, with 7 bases lining up with TRBD2. CDR1 is SGDLS, CDR2 YYNGEE, per germline. V lost 1 base and J lost 0; bases outside the gene matches: 7. CDR3 size: 17 residues. The CDR3 protein is CASSVSPSGSSYNEQFF. The CDR3 DNA reads as TGTGCCAGCAGCGTAAGCCCTAGCGGAAGCTCCTACAATGAGCAGTTCTTC.

The chain combines TRBV3-1 (or the pseudogene TRBV3-2) with TRBJ1-2; maybe TRBD1 (5 bases). The CDR3 sequence is 13 residues long. V dropped 1 base and J dropped 6 bases, with 9 bases sitting between them. Germline values: CDR1 LGHDT, CDR2 YNNKEL (reference sequence). In DNA, the CDR3 is TGTGCCAGCAGCCAAGCCAGGGCTCATGGCTACACCTTC. Translation gives CASSQARAHGYTF.